Shown below are 5 T cell receptor beta chains from a single sample sequenced in a study of blood T cell repertoires in COVID-19. Method: immunoSEQ multiplex PCR; TCRdb's copy keeps in-frame clones and lacks some. Here the sample spans approximately 160,000 clones, 86% being singletons. The material sequenced was peripheral blood. These TCRs come from a woman in her 70s with acute or convalescent COVID-19.

This clone was seen just once. This chain uses TRBV19 with TRBJ2-7; TRBD1 aligns across 7 bases. The CDR3 length is 15 residues. CDR1 and CDR2 from the germline V gene are LNHDA and SQIVND (reference sequence). With 5 bases clipped from V and 1 base from J, the junction kept 8 bases outside the gene matches. CDR3 DNA: TGTGCCAGTAGTTCCAGGGGGACGCCGTCCTACGAGCAGTACTTC. This sequence encodes CASSSRGTPSYEQYF.

V gene TRBV24-1 combines with J gene TRBJ2-4; 8 bases match TRBD1. CDR3 length equals 15 residues. The J segment lost 8 bases and the V segment lost 3 bases, leaving 8 bases of the junction unmatched. Germline CDR1 is KGHDR and CDR2 is SFDVKD. The DNA for the CDR3 is TGTGCCACCAGTGATGCCGACAGGGGATTCTACATTCAGTACTTC. Protein: CATSDADRGFYIQYF.

The chain recombines TRBV27 with TRBJ1-2; 8 nucleotides align to TRBD1. The CDR3 covers 15 residues. Per germline, CDR1 MNHEY and CDR2 SMNVEV (reference sequence). V shed 6 bases and J 3 bases; nucleotides not matched to a gene: 9. Written as DNA, the CDR3 is TGTGCCAGCAGCCTAACTGACAGGGGCCACTATGGCTACACCTTC. It codes for CASSLTDRGHYGYTF.

The chain joins TRBV7-8 to TRBJ1-1, with D unresolved. CDR3 size: 13 residues. V lost 2 bases, J lost 8 bases, and 12 bases lay in between. In germline, CDR1 is SGHVS, CDR2 FQNEAQ. CDR3 bases: TGTGCCAGCAGCTTAAATGCGAGAGGGGAAGCTTTCTTT. Its translation: CASSLNARGEAFF.

CDR3 coding DNA: TGTGCCAGCAGTTTACAGGGAAACTTTTACGAGCAGTACTTC. Protein sequence: CASSLQGNFYEQYF. The rearrangement joins TRBV6-5 to TRBJ2-7; TRBD1 is a possible D gene (6 bases). V was cut by 4 bases and J by 4 bases, with 14 bases left in between. Per the germline V gene, CDR1 is MNHEY and CDR2 is SVGAGI. The CDR3 is 14 amino acids.